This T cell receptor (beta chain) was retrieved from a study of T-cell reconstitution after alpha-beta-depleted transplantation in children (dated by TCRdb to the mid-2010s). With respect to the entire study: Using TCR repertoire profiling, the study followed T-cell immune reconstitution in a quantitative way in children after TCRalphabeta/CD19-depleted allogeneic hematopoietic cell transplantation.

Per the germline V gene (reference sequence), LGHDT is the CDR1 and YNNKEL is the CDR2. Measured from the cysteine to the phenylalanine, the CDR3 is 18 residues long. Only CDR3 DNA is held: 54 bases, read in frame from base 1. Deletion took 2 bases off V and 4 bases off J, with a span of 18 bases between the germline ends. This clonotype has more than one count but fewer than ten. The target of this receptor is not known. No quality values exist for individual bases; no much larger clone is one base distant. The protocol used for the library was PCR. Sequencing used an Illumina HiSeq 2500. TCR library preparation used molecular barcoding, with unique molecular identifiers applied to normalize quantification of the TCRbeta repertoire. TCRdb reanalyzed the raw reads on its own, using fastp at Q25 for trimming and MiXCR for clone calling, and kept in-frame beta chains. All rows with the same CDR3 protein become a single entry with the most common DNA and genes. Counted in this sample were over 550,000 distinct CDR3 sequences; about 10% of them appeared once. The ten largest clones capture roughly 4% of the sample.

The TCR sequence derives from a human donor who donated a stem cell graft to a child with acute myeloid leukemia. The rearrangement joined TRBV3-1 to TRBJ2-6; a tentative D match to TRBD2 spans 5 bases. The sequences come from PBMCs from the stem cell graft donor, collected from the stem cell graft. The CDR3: CASSQYSVTAGGANVLTF. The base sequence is TGTGCCAGCAGCCAATATTCGGTAACGGCGGGCGGGGCCAACGTCCTGACTTTC.